The next 9 T cell receptor beta chains were all read from a single sample in a study of blood T cell repertoires in COVID-19. Data came from immunoSEQ multiplex PCR; TCRdb stores just in-frame clones and leaves some out. Seen here are about 100,000 clones, about 78% observed once, and the top ten hold about 9%. The sequenced sample consisted of peripheral blood. These receptors were obtained from a man aged 55-75 years with active or convalescent COVID-19.

This clone was detected only a few times. The chain recombines TRBV2 with TRBJ2-7, with 7 bases fitting TRBD1. The CDR3 covers 16 residues. Looked up from germline, CDR1 is SNHLY and CDR2 is FYNNEI. Trimming removed 6 bases from V and 1 base from J; junction bases left unmatched: 12. The CDR3 sequence: CASSRTGNVGSYEQYF. The DNA for the CDR3 is TGTGCCAGCAGCCGGACAGGTAACGTTGGATCCTACGAGCAGTACTTC.

V is TRBV7-2 and J is TRBJ2-5, with D maybe TRBD1 (6 bases). The CDR3 is 16 amino acids. CDR1 is SGHTA, CDR2 FQGNSA, per germline. V gave up 1 base and J gave up 1 base, with 13 bases separating them. CDR3 in DNA: TGTGCCAGCAGCTTAGAAGGGGCCAGGGGCCAAGAGACCCAGTACTTC. It translates to CASSLEGARGQETQYF.

The gene calls are TRBV18 and TRBJ1-1; D is possibly TRBD1 (5 bases). Looked up from germline, CDR1 is KGHSH and CDR2 is LQKENI. The ends were cut back, 0 bases at V and 3 bases at J, with 8 bases in the middle. This CDR3 spans 14 amino acids. The CDR3 coding sequence is TGTGCCAGCTCACCACCCGGGGGGGACACTGAAGCTTTCTTT. Its translation is CASSPPGGDTEAFF.

V and J are TRBV30 and TRBJ2-3, with TRBD2 identical over 8 bases. Germline CDR1 is GTSNPN and CDR2 is SVGIG (reference sequence). V was pared by 0 bases and J by 8 bases, with 7 bases of the junction left unmatched. The CDR3 is 14 residues long. The CDR3 sequence: CAWSVRGAGGTQYF. The CDR3 coding sequence is TGTGCCTGGAGTGTAAGGGGGGCGGGAGGTACGCAGTATTTT.

The V gene is TRBV6-6, the J gene TRBJ2-5; the D is unclear. In germline, CDR1 is MNHNY, CDR2 SVGAGI (reference sequence). The CDR3 length is 13 residues. V was pared by 1 base and J by 1 base, with 4 bases between. DNA for the CDR3: TGTGCCAGCAGTTACTTCAGCCAAGAGACCCAGTACTTC. Protein sequence: CASSYFSQETQYF.

This clone was counted a single time. In DNA, the CDR3 is TGTGCCAGCAGCTTAAACAGGGGGAAGTCGGTAGAGACCCAGTACTTC. This translates into CASSLNRGKSVETQYF. V gene TRBV11-3 combines with J gene TRBJ2-5; 8 bases match TRBD1. Trimming cost V 2 bases and J 4 bases; bases outside gene matches: 9. This CDR3 region has 16 residues. Germline V gene sequence: CDR1 SGHNT, CDR2 YENEEA.

The chain recombines TRBV9 with TRBJ1-3, with D perhaps TRBD1 (6 bases). This CDR3 comprises 17 residues. Germline V gives CDR1 SGDLS, CDR2 YYNGEE. V lost 0 bases and J lost 0, with 13 bases in between. This CDR3 is CASSVELGQHSGNTIYF. DNA for the CDR3: TGTGCCAGCAGCGTAGAGCTCGGACAGCACTCTGGAAACACCATATATTTT.

The CDR3 spells CASSQSSGEGDTQYF. The CDR3 DNA sequence: TGTGCCAGCAGCCAGAGTAGCGGAGAGGGAGATACGCAGTATTTT. The chain carries TRBV3-1 (or the pseudogene TRBV3-2) and TRBJ2-3, with a possible D match to TRBD2 (6 bases). Germline V CDR1 and CDR2: LGHDT, YNNKEL (reference sequence). The CDR3 is made up of 15 amino acids. V lost 3 bases and J lost 5, with 15 bases in between.

This sequence joins TRBV19 and TRBJ1-5; tentative D call: TRBD1 (5 bases). The CDR3 runs to 13 residues. The germline V gene has CDR1 LNHDA and CDR2 SQIVND (reference sequence). Trimming shortened V by 3 bases and J by 3 bases, and 6 bases separated the two germline ends. CDR3 residues: CASSMTVNQPQHF. The DNA for the CDR3 is TGTGCCAGTAGTATGACAGTCAATCAGCCCCAGCATTTT.